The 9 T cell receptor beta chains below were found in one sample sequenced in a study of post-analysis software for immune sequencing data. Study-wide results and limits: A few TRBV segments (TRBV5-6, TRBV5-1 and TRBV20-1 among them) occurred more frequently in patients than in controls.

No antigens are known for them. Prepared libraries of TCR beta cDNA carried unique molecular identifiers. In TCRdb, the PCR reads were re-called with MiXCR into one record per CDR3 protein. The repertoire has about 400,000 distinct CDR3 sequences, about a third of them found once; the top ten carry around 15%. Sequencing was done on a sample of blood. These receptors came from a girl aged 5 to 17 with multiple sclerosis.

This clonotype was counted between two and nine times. CDR3 loop: CASSGVRQGLHNEQFF. The CDR3 DNA follows: TGTGCCAGCAGTGGCGTACGACAGGGACTACACAATGAGCAGTTCTTC. This rearrangement joins TRBV6-1 to TRBJ2-1, with D possibly being TRBD1 or TRBD2 (7 bases each). The CDR3 contains 16 residues. Germline V lookup: CDR1 MNHNS, CDR2 SASEGT. Between the trimmed V and J ends, which lost 4 bases and 5 bases, there was a span of 18 bases.

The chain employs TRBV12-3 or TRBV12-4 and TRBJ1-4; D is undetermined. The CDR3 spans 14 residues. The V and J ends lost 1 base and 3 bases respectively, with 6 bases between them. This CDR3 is CASSLGAANEKLFF. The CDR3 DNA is TGTGCCAGCAGTTTAGGGGCAGCTAATGAAAAACTGTTTTTT.

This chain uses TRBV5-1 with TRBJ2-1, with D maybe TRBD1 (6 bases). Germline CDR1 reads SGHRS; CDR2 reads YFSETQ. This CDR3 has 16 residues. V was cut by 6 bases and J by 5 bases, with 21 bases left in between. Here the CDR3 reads CASKMDPGTPDNEQFF. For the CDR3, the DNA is TGCGCCAGCAAGATGGACCCCGGGACACCAGACAATGAGCAGTTCTTC.

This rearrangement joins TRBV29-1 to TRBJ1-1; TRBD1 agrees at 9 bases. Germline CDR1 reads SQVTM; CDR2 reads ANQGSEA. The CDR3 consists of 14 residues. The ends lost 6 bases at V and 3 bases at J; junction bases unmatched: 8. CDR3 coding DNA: TGCAGCGTCACTAGGACAGGGGAGGACACTGAAGCTTTCTTT. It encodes CSVTRTGEDTEAFF.

CDR3 protein: CASRGPWGYTF. The CDR3 DNA is TGTGCCAGCAGGGGACCTTGGGGCTACACCTTC. The chain joins TRBV12-3 or TRBV12-4 to TRBJ1-2, with D possibly being TRBD1 (5 bases). The germline V and J ends were trimmed by 6 bases and 8 bases, with 10 bases remaining between them. The CDR3 spans 11 residues.

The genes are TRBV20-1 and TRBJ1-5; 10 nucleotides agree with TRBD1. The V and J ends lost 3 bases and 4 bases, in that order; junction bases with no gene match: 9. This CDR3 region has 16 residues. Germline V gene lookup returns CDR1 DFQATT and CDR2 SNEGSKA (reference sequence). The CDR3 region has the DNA TGCAGTGCTAGCGTAAGTCGGGACAGGGGTAATCAGCCCCAGCATTTT. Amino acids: CSASVSRDRGNQPQHF.

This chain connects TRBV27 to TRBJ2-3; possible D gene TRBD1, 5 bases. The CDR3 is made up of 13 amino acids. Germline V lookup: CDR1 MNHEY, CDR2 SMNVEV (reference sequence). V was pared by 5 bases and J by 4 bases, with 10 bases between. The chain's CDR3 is CASSAQAADTQYF. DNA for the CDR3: TGTGCCAGCAGTGCACAGGCGGCAGATACGCAGTATTTT.

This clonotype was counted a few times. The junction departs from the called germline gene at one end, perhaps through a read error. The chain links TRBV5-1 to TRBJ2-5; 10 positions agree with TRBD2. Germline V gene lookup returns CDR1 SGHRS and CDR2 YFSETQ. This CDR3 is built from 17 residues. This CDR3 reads CTSSLRLAGALQETQYF. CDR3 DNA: TGCACCAGCAGCTTGCGCCTAGCGGGGGCCCTCCAAGAGACCCAGTACTTC.

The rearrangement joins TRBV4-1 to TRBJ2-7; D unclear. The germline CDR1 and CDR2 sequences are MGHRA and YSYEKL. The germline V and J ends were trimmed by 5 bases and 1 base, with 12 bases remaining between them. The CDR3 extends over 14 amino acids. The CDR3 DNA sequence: TGCGCCAGCAGCGAAGCGACACTTTCCTACGAGCAGTACTTC. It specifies CASSEATLSYEQYF.